These 12 T cell receptor beta chains originate from one sample sequenced in a study of T-cell reconstitution after alpha-beta-depleted transplantation in children. Unique molecular identifiers were incorporated during preparation of the TCRbeta library. TCRdb used MiXCR to reprocess the PCR reads, holding one entry per CDR3 protein. Of about 110,000 distinct CDR3 sequences listed, approximately 6.4% are singletons. This sample comprised PBMCs, mostly from graft donor cells, obtained 360 days after TCRalphabeta/CD19-depleted stem cell transplant. All receptors derive from a male patient between 2 and 15 years old who had a stem cell transplant for acute lymphoblastic leukemia, so the T cells may come from the graft donor.

The chain carries TRBV7-9 and TRBJ1-2; TRBD1 aligns across 9 bases. This CDR3 is built from 15 residues. CDR1 is SEHNR and CDR2 is FQNEAQ in the germline V gene (reference sequence). Trimming at V came to 5 bases and at J to 4 bases, leaving 8 bases not matched to a gene. The DNA of the CDR3 is TGTGCCAGCAGCCTCGGACAGGGGAGCAGCTATGGCTACACCTTC. Its protein is CASSLGQGSSYGYTF.

This clonotype appeared many times. V and J are TRBV27 and TRBJ2-3; no reliable D call. The CDR3 length is 14 residues. CDR1 is MNHEY and CDR2 is SMNVEV in the germline V gene (reference sequence). The ends were cut back, 7 bases at V and 1 base at J, with 12 bases in the middle. CDR3 region: CASIPGGRTDTQYF. The CDR3 coding sequence is TGTGCCAGCATCCCAGGCGGACGCACAGATACGCAGTATTTT.

The sample holds many counts of this clonotype. V and J are TRBV20-1 and TRBJ1-5; a weak D match, TRBD1 (5 bases). The CDR3 has 15 amino acids. Germline CDR1 and CDR2: DFQATT and SNEGSKA (reference sequence). Trimming removed 2 bases from V and 4 bases from J, with 15 bases in between. Here the CDR3 DNA reads TGCAGTGCTAGAAGGGGTCCGAAAGAGAATCAGCCCCAGCATTTT. Protein sequence: CSARRGPKENQPQHF.

Many counts were recorded for this clonotype. The gene calls are TRBV5-1 and TRBJ2-1; TRBD2 aligns across 8 bases. Trimming at V came to 3 bases and at J to 10 bases, leaving 12 bases not matched to a gene. Germline values: CDR1 SGHRS, CDR2 YFSETQ. This CDR3 is 15 amino acids long. The CDR3 region has the DNA TGCGCCAGCAGCTACCCGGGGGGGGGGCAAGCGGAGCAGTTCTTC. Residues: CASSYPGGGQAEQFF.

The chain carries TRBV7-6 and TRBJ2-3; TRBD2 aligns across 7 bases. CDR3 length: 16 residues. Germline V CDR1 and CDR2: SGHVS, FNYEAQ. V trimming: 3 bases; J trimming: 0 bases; junction bases outside the gene matches: 6. The CDR3 spells CASSLKSGVSTDTQYF. The CDR3 nucleotides are TGTGCCAGCAGCTTGAAAAGCGGGGTTAGCACAGATACGCAGTATTTT.

The chain employs TRBV10-3 and TRBJ1-2; D remains ambiguous. There are 15 residues in the CDR3. V gave up 4 bases and J gave up 5 bases, with 17 bases separating them. CDR1 and CDR2 (germline): ENHRY, SYGVKD. The CDR3 is CAISGFEPPRYGYTF. CDR3 in DNA: TGTGCCATCAGTGGATTCGAGCCGCCAAGATATGGCTACACCTTC.

This clonotype was detected many times. The rearrangement uses TRBV25-1 and TRBJ2-1; 7 nucleotides align to TRBD2. After removal of 2 bases from V and 7 bases from J, the junction contained 8 bases not matched to a gene. The CDR3 is 15 amino acids. Germline V lookup: CDR1 MGHDK, CDR2 SYGVNS. For the CDR3, the DNA is TGTGCCAGCAGTGAAGGGGGAGGGCCAGGAAATGAGCAGTTCTTC. This codes for CASSEGGGPGNEQFF.

This clonotype was detected a few times. V is TRBV7-9 and J is TRBJ1-2, with TRBD1 matching 7 bases. This CDR3 comprises 13 residues. Losses at the gene ends were 1 base for V and 6 bases for J; bases not matched to a gene: 2. Germline loops: CDR1 SEHNR, CDR2 FQNEAQ (reference sequence). CDR3 amino acids: CASSLGTGNGYTF. The CDR3 nucleotides read TGTGCCAGCAGCTTAGGGACAGGAAATGGCTACACCTTC.

This clonotype was counted at least ten times. The rearrangement joins TRBV6-5 to TRBJ2-7, with TRBD2 matching 9 bases. Unmatched junction bases numbered 1, after V lost 0 bases and J lost 4 bases. Germline V gene data show CDR1 as MNHEY and CDR2 as SVGAGI. This CDR3 region has 14 residues. The CDR3: CASSYSAGGYEQYF. The CDR3 coding sequence is TGTGCCAGCAGTTACTCGGCGGGAGGGTACGAGCAGTACTTC.

This clonotype was detected ten times or more. V is TRBV6-5 and J is TRBJ2-1; D remains unclear. V lost 0 bases and J 10 bases, leaving 10 bases between the germline ends. The CDR3 totals 13 residues. The germline CDR1 and CDR2 sequences are MNHEY and SVGAGI. In nucleotides, the CDR3 is TGTGCCAGCAGTTACTCAGGCTTCCAAGAGCAGTTCTTC. This codes for CASSYSGFQEQFF.

This clonotype was seen at least ten times. The chain has TRBV29-1 and TRBJ1-3; D call uncertain. CDR1 SQVTM and CDR2 ANQGSEA come from the germline V gene. CDR3 length: 14 amino acids. V was cut by 3 bases and J by 3 bases, with 12 bases left in between. In nucleotides, the CDR3 is TGCAGCGTTGAGGTTCGAGACGATGGAAACACCATATATTTT. It yields the protein CSVEVRDDGNTIYF.

Many counts were recorded for this clonotype. The chain carries TRBV10-3 and TRBJ2-1, with a possible D match to TRBD1 (6 bases). V was clipped by 4 bases and J by 2 bases, with 12 bases between them. The CDR3 contains 15 residues. From germline, CDR1 is ENHRY and CDR2 SYGVKD. The CDR3 DNA reads TGTGCCATCAGTGGTCCGTCAGGGGCCTACAATGAGCAGTTCTTC. Residues: CAISGPSGAYNEQFF.